Listed below are T cell receptor beta chains from one sample, sequenced in a study of blood T cell repertoires in COVID-19. Clones were read by immunoSEQ multiplex PCR, and TCRdb kept only the in-frame ones, dropping some. The sample includes around 200,000 clones, 89% of them seen just once. Sample: peripheral blood. These receptors were obtained from a man in his forties with acute or convalescent COVID-19. Each CDR3 is given with its conserved first and last residue. The order of the fields is D gene, V gene, J gene, clone size, CDR3 protein, CDR3 DNA. The D gene is left open where the match is weak. Clone size appears in some rows only: once, few, many, or a class for an expanded clone.

d_call: TRBD1
v_call: TRBV7-2
j_call: TRBJ1-2
clone_size: -
cdr3_aa: CASSLGLETGVNYGYTF
cdr3_nt: TGTGCCAGCAGCTTAGGATTGGAGACAGGGGTTAACTATGGCTACACCTTC

d_call: TRBD1
v_call: TRBV5-8
j_call: TRBJ1-1
clone_size: -
cdr3_aa: CASSWTGIRNTEAFF
cdr3_nt: TGTGCCAGCAGCTGGACAGGGATTAGAAACACTGAAGCTTTCTTT

d_call: -
v_call: TRBV7-9
j_call: TRBJ2-5
clone_size: -
cdr3_aa: CASSLPSQETQYF
cdr3_nt: TGTGCCAGCAGCTTACCGTCCCAAGAGACCCAGTACTTC

d_call: TRBD1
v_call: TRBV9
j_call: TRBJ2-1
clone_size: -
cdr3_aa: CASSKGQGQWVF
cdr3_nt: TGTGCCAGCAGTAAAGGACAGGGACAATGGGTCTTC

d_call: -
v_call: TRBV5-1
j_call: TRBJ2-1
clone_size: -
cdr3_aa: CASSLAGGVSSYNEQFF
cdr3_nt: TGCGCCAGCAGCTTGGCCGGCGGGGTGAGCTCCTACAATGAGCAGTTCTTC

d_call: -
v_call: TRBV7-2
j_call: TRBJ1-4
clone_size: -
cdr3_aa: CASSLQGSSEKLFF
cdr3_nt: TGTGCCAGCAGCTTACAGGGGAGTTCTGAAAAACTGTTTTTT

d_call: TRBD1
v_call: TRBV7-2
j_call: TRBJ1-5
clone_size: -
cdr3_aa: CASSFAGGADQPQHF
cdr3_nt: TGTGCCAGCAGCTTCGCAGGGGGCGCGGATCAGCCCCAGCATTTT

d_call: -
v_call: TRBV28
j_call: TRBJ1-4
clone_size: -
cdr3_aa: CASSLGGVVGKLFF
cdr3_nt: TGTGCCAGCAGTTTAGGGGGCGTGGTAGGGAAACTGTTTTTT

d_call: -
v_call: TRBV19
j_call: TRBJ2-2
clone_size: -
cdr3_aa: CASTQGSGELFF
cdr3_nt: TGTGCCAGTACCCAGGGGTCCGGGGAGCTGTTTTTT

d_call: -
v_call: TRBV2
j_call: TRBJ2-5
clone_size: -
cdr3_aa: CASTPSVVTETQYF
cdr3_nt: TGTGCCAGCACCCCTAGCGTCGTCACAGAGACCCAGTACTTC

d_call: -
v_call: TRBV7-2
j_call: TRBJ2-7
clone_size: -
cdr3_aa: CASSLGGGYEQYF
cdr3_nt: TGTGCCAGCAGCTTAGGTGGCGGGTACGAGCAGTACTTC

d_call: TRBD1
v_call: TRBV6-5
j_call: TRBJ1-5
clone_size: -
cdr3_aa: CASRRTGLNQPQHF
cdr3_nt: TGTGCCAGCAGGAGGACAGGACTCAATCAGCCCCAGCATTTT

d_call: TRBD2
v_call: TRBV5-1
j_call: TRBJ2-1
clone_size: -
cdr3_aa: CASSLAGGTYNEQFF
cdr3_nt: TGCGCCAGCAGCCTAGCGGGGGGGACCTACAATGAGCAGTTCTTC

d_call: -
v_call: TRBV21-1
j_call: TRBJ2-7
clone_size: -
cdr3_aa: CASSKVLAGGPYEQYF
cdr3_nt: TGTGCCAGCAGCAAAGTACTAGCGGGGGGGCCCTACGAGCAGTACTTC

d_call: TRBD1
v_call: TRBV6-6
j_call: TRBJ2-1
clone_size: -
cdr3_aa: CASSPRDRGSYNEQFF
cdr3_nt: TGTGCCAGCAGTCCCAGGGACAGGGGGTCCTACAATGAGCAGTTCTTC

d_call: -
v_call: TRBV5-1
j_call: TRBJ1-2
clone_size: -
cdr3_aa: CASSSSSSRAGYTF
cdr3_nt: TGCGCCAGCAGCTCAAGCTCGTCGCGTGCCGGCTACACCTTC

d_call: TRBD1
v_call: TRBV18
j_call: TRBJ2-3
clone_size: -
cdr3_aa: CASSPRQGASDTQYF
cdr3_nt: TGTGCCAGCTCACCAAGGCAGGGGGCGTCAGATACGCAGTATTTT

d_call: -
v_call: TRBV5-1
j_call: TRBJ2-7
clone_size: -
cdr3_aa: CASSFQGTLALEQYF
cdr3_nt: TGCGCCAGCAGCTTTCAGGGGACACTGGCTTTGGAGCAGTACTTC

d_call: TRBD1
v_call: TRBV29-1
j_call: TRBJ2-3
clone_size: -
cdr3_aa: CSVEGQGWPDTQYF
cdr3_nt: TGCAGCGTTGAGGGACAGGGGTGGCCAGATACGCAGTATTTT

d_call: TRBD1
v_call: TRBV7-2
j_call: TRBJ1-1
clone_size: -
cdr3_aa: CASSPWTGGTEAFF
cdr3_nt: TGTGCCAGCAGCCCTTGGACAGGGGGCACTGAAGCTTTCTTT

d_call: TRBD1
v_call: TRBV7-6
j_call: TRBJ2-5
clone_size: -
cdr3_aa: CASSLGSGTGGSGETQYF
cdr3_nt: TGTGCCAGCAGCTTAGGGAGTGGGACAGGGGGTTCGGGAGAGACCCAGTACTTC

d_call: TRBD1
v_call: TRBV29-1
j_call: TRBJ2-4
clone_size: -
cdr3_aa: CSVYRGDWDIQYF
cdr3_nt: TGCAGCGTCTACAGGGGGGATTGGGACATTCAGTACTTC

d_call: TRBD1
v_call: TRBV10-3
j_call: TRBJ2-7
clone_size: once
cdr3_aa: CAISGAGTGNEQYF
cdr3_nt: TGTGCCATCAGTGGGGCCGGGACAGGGAACGAGCAGTACTTC

d_call: -
v_call: TRBV5-1
j_call: TRBJ2-7
clone_size: -
cdr3_aa: CASSWTSTYEQYF
cdr3_nt: TGCGCCAGCAGTTGGACAAGTACCTACGAGCAGTACTTC